Shown below are 5 T cell receptor beta chains from a single sample sequenced in a study of T cells in tuberculosis. Cells were sorted from thawed PBMC rested overnight and stained with GMM-loaded CD1B tetramer, viability dye and anti-CD3. CD1B tetramers were loaded with Rhodococcus equi-derived C32 glucose monomycolate. The data were produced by immunoSEQ multiplex PCR, yet TCRdb's version contains in-frame clones alone and is incomplete. Among nearly 60,000 clones listed, around 90% were seen once. Sequencing input: CD1b-GMM tetramer-negative cells sorted from PBMCs. All receptors come from an adult woman with latent tuberculosis.

The chain has TRBV6-6 and TRBJ1-6, with 9 nucleotides matching TRBD1. The CDR3 is 14 amino acids. J gave up 8 bases and V 7 bases, and 6 bases lay outside the gene matches. Germline V CDR1 and CDR2: MNHNY, SVGAGI (reference sequence). In nucleotides, the CDR3 is TGTGCCAGCAAAAGGGACAGGGAATATTCACCCCTCCACTTT. It encodes CASKRDREYSPLHF.

The chain carries TRBV19 and TRBJ1-2; a possible D gene is TRBD1 (6 bases). The CDR3 runs to 14 residues. Germline values: CDR1 LNHDA, CDR2 SQIVND (reference sequence). V gave up 6 bases and J gave up 1 base, with 12 bases separating them. The CDR3 nucleotides read TGTGCCAGTAGGCAGACAGGAAATAACTATGGCTACACCTTC. Encoded protein: CASRQTGNNYGYTF.

V and J are TRBV6-6 and TRBJ2-2, with D possibly matching TRBD1 (7 bases). V lost 8 bases and J lost 3, with 16 bases in between. The CDR3 is 15 residues long. Germline V gene sequence: CDR1 MNHNY, CDR2 SVGAGI (reference sequence). The CDR3 loop is CASLGGGKDTGELFF. The CDR3 DNA reads as TGTGCCAGCTTAGGAGGGGGCAAGGACACCGGGGAGCTGTTTTTT.

The V and J genes are TRBV30 and TRBJ2-3, with TRBD1 matching 9 bases. This CDR3 has 12 amino acids. CDR1 is GTSNPN, CDR2 SVGIG, per germline (reference sequence). V lost 0 bases, J lost 12 bases, and 4 bases stayed unmatched. CDR3 bases: TGTGCCTGGAGTGTGGGACAGGGTGCTCAGTATTTT. This encodes CAWSVGQGAQYF.

The chain carries TRBV5-1 and TRBJ1-1; D unresolved. In germline, CDR1 is SGHRS, CDR2 YFSETQ. The CDR3 runs to 15 residues. Deletions cut 4 bases from V and 5 bases from J, with 18 bases between. The CDR3 loop reads CASSPLAAGGTEAFF. CDR3 bases: TGCGCCAGCAGCCCCTTGGCGGCGGGTGGGACTGAAGCTTTCTTT.